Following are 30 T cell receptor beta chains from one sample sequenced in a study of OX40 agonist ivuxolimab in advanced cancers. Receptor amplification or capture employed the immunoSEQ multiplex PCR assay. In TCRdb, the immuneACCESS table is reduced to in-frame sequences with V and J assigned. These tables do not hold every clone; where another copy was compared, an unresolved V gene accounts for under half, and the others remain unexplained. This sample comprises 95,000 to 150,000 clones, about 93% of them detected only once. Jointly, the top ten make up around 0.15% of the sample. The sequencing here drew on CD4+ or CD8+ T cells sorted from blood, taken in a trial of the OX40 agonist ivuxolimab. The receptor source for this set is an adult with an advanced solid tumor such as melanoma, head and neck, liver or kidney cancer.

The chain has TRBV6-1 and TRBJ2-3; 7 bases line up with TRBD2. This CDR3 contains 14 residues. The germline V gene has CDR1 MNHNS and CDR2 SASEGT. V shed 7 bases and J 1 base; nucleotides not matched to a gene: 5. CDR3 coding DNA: TGTGCCAGCATAATGGCGGGGGGCACAGATACGCAGTATTTT. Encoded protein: CASIMAGGTDTQYF.

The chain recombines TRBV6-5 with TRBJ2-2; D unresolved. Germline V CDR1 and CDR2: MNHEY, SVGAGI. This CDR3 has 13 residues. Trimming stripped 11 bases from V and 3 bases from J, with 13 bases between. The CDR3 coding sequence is TGTGCCCACCCGGGTCTCTACACCGGGGAGCTGTTTTTT. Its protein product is CAHPGLYTGELFF.

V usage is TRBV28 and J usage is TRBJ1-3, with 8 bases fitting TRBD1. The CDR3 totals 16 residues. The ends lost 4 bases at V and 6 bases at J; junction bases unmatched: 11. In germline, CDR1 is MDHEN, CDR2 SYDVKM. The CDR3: CASSSGTGMRENTIYF. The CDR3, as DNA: TGTGCCAGCAGTTCTGGGACAGGCATGCGTGAAAACACCATATATTTT.

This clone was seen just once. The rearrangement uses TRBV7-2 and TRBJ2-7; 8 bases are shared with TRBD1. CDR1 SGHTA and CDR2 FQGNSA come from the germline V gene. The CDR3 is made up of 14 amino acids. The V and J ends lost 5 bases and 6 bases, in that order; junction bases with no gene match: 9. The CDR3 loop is CASSIDRGASEQYF. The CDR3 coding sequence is TGTGCCAGCAGCATCGACAGGGGAGCAAGCGAGCAGTACTTC.

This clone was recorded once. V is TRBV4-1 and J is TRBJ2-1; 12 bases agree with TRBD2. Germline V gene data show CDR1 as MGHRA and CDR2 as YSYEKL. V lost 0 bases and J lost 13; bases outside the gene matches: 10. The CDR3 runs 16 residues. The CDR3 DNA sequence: TGCGCCAGCAGCCAAGATTCGGCTAGCGGGAGGGCCGACCAGTTCTTC. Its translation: CASSQDSASGRADQFF.

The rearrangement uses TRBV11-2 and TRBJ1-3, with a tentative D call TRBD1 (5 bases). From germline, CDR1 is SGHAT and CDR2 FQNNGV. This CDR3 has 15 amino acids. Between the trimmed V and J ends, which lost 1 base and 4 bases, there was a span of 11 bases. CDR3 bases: TGTGCCAGCAGCTTAGTCGCGGGGGGAGGAAACACCATATATTTT. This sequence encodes CASSLVAGGGNTIYF.

CDR3 amino acids: CASSLGGGGNTEAFF. In nucleotides, the CDR3 is TGCGCCAGCAGCTTGGGAGGCGGCGGGAACACTGAAGCTTTCTTT. The rearrangement uses TRBV5-1 and TRBJ1-1, with D unresolved. The CDR3 covers 15 residues. Germline loops: CDR1 SGHRS, CDR2 YFSETQ. The ends were cut back, 0 bases at V and 1 base at J, with 10 bases in the middle.

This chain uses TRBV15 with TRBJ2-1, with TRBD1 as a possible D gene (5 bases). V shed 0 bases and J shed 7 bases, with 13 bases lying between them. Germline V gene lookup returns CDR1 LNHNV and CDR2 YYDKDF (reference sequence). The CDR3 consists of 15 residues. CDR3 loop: CATSRDVSRVNEQFF. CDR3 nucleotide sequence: TGTGCCACCAGCAGAGATGTAAGCAGGGTAAATGAGCAGTTCTTC. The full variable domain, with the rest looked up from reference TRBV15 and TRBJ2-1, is DAMVIQNPRYQVTQFGKPVTLSCSQTLNHNVMYWYQQKSSQAPKLLFHYYDKDFNNEADTPDNFQSRRPNTSFCFLDIRSPGLGDTAMYLCATSRDVSRVNEQFFGPGTRLTVL.

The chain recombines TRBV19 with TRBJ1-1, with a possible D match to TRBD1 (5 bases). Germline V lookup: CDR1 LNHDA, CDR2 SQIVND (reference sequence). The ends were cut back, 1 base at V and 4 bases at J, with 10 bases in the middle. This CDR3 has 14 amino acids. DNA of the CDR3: TGTGCCAGTAGTATAGCGGGGGTTGGCACTGAAGCTTTCTTT. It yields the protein CASSIAGVGTEAFF.

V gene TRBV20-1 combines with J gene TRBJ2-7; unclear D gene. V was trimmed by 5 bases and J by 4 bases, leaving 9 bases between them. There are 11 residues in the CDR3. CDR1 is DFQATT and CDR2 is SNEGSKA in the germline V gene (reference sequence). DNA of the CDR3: TGCAGTGCTGTGTTGGCTTACGAGCAGTACTTC. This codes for CSAVLAYEQYF.

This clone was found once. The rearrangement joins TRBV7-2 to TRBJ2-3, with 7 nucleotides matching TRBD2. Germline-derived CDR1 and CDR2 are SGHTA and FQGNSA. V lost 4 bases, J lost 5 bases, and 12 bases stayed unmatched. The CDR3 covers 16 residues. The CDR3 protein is CASSSPFRLAKDTQYF. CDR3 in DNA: TGTGCCAGCAGCTCGCCCTTCCGACTAGCAAAAGATACGCAGTATTTT. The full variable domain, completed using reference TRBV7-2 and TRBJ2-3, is GAGVSQSPSNKVTEKGKDVELRCDPISGHTALYWYRQSLGQGLEFLIYFQGNSAPDKSGLPSDRFSAERTGGSVSTLTIQRTQQEDSAVYLCASSSPFRLAKDTQYFGPGTRLTVL.

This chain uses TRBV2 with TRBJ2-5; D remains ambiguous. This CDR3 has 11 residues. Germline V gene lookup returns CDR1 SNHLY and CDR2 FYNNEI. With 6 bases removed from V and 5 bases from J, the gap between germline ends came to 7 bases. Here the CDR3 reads CASSARETQYF. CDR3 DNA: TGTGCCAGCAGCGCCAGGGAGACCCAGTACTTC.

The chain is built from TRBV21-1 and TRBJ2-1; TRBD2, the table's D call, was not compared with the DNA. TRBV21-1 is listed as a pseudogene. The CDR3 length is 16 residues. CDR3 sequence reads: CASTAGRGGSYNEQFF. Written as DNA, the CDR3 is TGTGCCAGCACGGCAGGCCGGGGGGGTTCCTACAATGAGCAGTTCTTC.

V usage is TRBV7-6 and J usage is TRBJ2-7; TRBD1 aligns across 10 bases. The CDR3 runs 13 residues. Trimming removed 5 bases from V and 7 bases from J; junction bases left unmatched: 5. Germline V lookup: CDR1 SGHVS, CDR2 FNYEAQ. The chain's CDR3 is CASSGTGVGEQYF. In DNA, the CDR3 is TGTGCCAGCAGCGGGACAGGGGTGGGGGAGCAGTACTTC. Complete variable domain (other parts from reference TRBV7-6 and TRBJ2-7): GAGVSQSPRYKVTKRGQDVALRCDPISGHVSLYWYRQALGQGPEFLTYFNYEAQQDKSGLPNDRFSAERPEGSISTLTIQRTEQRDSAMYRCASSGTGVGEQYFGPGTRLTVT.

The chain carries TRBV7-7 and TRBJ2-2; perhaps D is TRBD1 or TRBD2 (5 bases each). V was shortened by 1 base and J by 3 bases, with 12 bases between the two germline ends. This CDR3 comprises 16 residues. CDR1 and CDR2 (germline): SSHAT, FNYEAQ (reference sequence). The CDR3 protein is CASSLVGTADTGELFF. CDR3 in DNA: TGTGCCAGCAGCTTAGTGGGGACCGCAGACACCGGGGAGCTGTTTTTT.

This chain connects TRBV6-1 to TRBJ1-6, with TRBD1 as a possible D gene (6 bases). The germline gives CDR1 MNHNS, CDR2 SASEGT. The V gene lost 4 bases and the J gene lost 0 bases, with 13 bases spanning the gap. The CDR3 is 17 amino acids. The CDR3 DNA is TGTGCCAGCAGTGTACGACAGGTTTTCTCCTATAATTCACCCCTCCACTTT. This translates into CASSVRQVFSYNSPLHF.

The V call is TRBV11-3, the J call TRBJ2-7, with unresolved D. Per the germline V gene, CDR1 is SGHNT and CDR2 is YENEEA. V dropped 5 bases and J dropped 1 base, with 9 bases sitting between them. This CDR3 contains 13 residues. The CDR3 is CASSLNPSYEQYF. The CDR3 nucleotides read TGTGCCAGCAGCCTCAACCCATCCTACGAGCAGTACTTC.

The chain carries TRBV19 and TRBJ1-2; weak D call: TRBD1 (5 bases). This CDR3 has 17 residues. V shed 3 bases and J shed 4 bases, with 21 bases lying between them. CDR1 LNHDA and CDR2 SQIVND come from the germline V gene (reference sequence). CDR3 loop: CASSIRPGGGVTYGYTF. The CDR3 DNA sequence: TGTGCCAGTAGTATCCGCCCCGGAGGAGGGGTAACCTATGGCTACACCTTC.

The CDR3 DNA sequence: TGTGCCAGCAGTCCTTTCCGACCCGGGACTAGCGCAGATACGCAGTATTTT. Its translation: CASSPFRPGTSADTQYF. The chain combines TRBV28 with TRBJ2-3, with 10 nucleotides matching TRBD2. The CDR3 extends over 17 amino acids. V trimming: 5 bases; J trimming: 4 bases; junction bases outside the gene matches: 12. Germline CDR1 reads MDHEN; CDR2 reads SYDVKM.

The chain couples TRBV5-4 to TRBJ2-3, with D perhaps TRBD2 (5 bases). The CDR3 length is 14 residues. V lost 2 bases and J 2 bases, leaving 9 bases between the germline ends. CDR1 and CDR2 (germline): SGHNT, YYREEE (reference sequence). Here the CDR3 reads CASSFGLNTDTQYF. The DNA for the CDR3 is TGTGCCAGCAGCTTCGGACTGAACACAGATACGCAGTATTTT.

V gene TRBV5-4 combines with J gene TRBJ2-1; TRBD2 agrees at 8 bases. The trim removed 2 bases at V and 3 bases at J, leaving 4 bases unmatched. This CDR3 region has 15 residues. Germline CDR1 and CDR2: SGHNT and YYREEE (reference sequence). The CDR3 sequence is CASSFAGGLYNEQFF. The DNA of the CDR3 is TGTGCCAGCAGCTTCGCGGGAGGTCTCTACAATGAGCAGTTCTTC. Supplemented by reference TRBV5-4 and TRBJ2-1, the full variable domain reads ETGVTQSPTHLIKTRGQQVTLRCSSQSGHNTVSWYQQALGQGPQFIFQYYREEENGRGNFPPRFSGLQFPNYSSELNVNALELDDSALYLCASSFAGGLYNEQFFGPGTRLTVL.

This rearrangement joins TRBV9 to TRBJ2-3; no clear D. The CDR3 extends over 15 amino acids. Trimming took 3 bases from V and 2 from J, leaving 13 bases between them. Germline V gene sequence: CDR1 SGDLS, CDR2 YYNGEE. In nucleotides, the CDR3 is TGTGCCAGCAGCGGTGGCCTACGGAACACAGATACGCAGTATTTT. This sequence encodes CASSGGLRNTDTQYF.

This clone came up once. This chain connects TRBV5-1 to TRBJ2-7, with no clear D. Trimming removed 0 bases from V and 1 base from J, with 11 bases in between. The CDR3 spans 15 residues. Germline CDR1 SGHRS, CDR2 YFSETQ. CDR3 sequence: CASSLAVAISYEQYF. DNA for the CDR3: TGCGCCAGCAGCTTGGCCGTGGCCATTTCCTACGAGCAGTACTTC.

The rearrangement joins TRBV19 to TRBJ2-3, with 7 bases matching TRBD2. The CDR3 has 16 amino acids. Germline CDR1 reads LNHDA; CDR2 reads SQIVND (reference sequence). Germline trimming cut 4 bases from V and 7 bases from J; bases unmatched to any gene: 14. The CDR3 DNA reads TGTGCCAGTAGTAGTTTTTTGGGGAGGGAAGGGAATACGCAGTATTTT. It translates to CASSSFLGREGNTQYF.

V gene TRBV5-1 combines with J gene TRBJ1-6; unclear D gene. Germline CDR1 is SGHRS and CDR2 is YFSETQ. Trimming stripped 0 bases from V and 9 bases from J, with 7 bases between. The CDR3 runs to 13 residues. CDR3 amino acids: CASSLDLVSPLHF. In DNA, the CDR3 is TGCGCCAGCAGCTTGGATTTGGTTTCACCCCTCCACTTT. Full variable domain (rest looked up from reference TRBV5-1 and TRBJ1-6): KAGVTQTPRYLIKTRGQQVTLSCSPISGHRSVSWYQQTPGQGLQFLFEYFSETQRNKGNFPGRFSGRQFSNSRSEMNVSTLELGDSALYLCASSLDLVSPLHFGNGTRLTVT.

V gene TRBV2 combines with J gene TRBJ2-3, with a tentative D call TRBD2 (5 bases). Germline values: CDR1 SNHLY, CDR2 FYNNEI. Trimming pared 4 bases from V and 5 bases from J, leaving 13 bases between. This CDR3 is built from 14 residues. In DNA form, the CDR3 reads TGTGCCAGCAGTGTTCGAGGGTTGGTAGATACGCAGTATTTT. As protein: CASSVRGLVDTQYF.

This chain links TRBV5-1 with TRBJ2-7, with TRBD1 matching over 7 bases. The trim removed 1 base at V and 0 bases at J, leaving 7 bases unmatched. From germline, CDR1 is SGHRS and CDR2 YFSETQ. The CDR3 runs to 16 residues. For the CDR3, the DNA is TGCGCCAGCAGCTTGCATCCGGGACAGAGCTCCTACGAGCAGTACTTC. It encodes CASSLHPGQSSYEQYF. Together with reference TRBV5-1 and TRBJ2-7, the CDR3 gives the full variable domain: KAGVTQTPRYLIKTRGQQVTLSCSPISGHRSVSWYQQTPGQGLQFLFEYFSETQRNKGNFPGRFSGRQFSNSRSEMNVSTLELGDSALYLCASSLHPGQSSYEQYFGPGTRLTVT.

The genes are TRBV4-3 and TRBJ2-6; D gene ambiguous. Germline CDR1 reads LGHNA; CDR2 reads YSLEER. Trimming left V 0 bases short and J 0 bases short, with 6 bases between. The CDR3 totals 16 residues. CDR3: CASSQDRVSGANVLTF. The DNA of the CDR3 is TGCGCCAGCAGCCAAGATCGGGTCTCTGGGGCCAACGTCCTGACTTTC.

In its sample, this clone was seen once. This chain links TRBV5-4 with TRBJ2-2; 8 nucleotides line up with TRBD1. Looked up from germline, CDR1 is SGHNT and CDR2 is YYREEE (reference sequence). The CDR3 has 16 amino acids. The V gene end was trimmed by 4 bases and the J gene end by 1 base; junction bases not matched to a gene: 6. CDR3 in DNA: TGTGCCAGCAGCCTGGGACAGGCGATGAACACCGGGGAGCTGTTTTTT. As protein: CASSLGQAMNTGELFF.

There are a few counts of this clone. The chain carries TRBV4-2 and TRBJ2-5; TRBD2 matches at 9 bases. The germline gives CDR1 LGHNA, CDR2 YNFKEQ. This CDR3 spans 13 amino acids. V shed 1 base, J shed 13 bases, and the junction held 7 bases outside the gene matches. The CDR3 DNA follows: TGTGCCAGCAGCCAAGTTGGGCTAGCGGGACGGTACTTC. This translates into CASSQVGLAGRYF.